A selection of T cell receptor beta chains follows, all from one sample in a study of blood T cells in healthy people across ages. TCRdb reprocessed the 5' RACE reads with MiXCR, giving one entry per CDR3 protein. The sample lists 1 million to 1.2 million distinct CDR3 sequences, around two fifths seen once, with around 14% in the top ten. Sequencing input: blood. All receptors come from a man between 18 and 29 years old in good health. The CDR3 runs from the conserved cysteine through the conserved F or W. The D gene is left open where the match is weak. Size is omitted from some rows. Given values are once, few, many or a class for expanded clones.

CDR3 protein: CASAGTLRNEQFF; CDR3 DNA: TGTGCCAGCGCCGGGACTCTCCGCAATGAGCAGTTCTTC; V gene: TRBV3-1; clone size: .; D gene: .; J gene: TRBJ2-1
CDR3 protein: CASSVGRKNSPLHF; CDR3 DNA: TGTGCCAGCAGTGTGGGCAGGAAAAATTCACCCCTCCACTTT; V gene: TRBV12-3/TRBV12-4; clone size: .; D gene: .; J gene: TRBJ1-6
CDR3 protein: CATSRDWASSTDTQYF; CDR3 DNA: TGTGCCACCAGCAGAGATTGGGCCAGTAGCACAGATACGCAGTATTTT; V gene: TRBV15; clone size: .; D gene: .; J gene: TRBJ2-3
CDR3 protein: CASSSQGAAFTDTQYF; CDR3 DNA: TGCGCCAGCAGCTCGCAGGGGGCCGCATTCACAGATACGCAGTATTTT; V gene: TRBV5-1; clone size: .; D gene: TRBD1; J gene: TRBJ2-3
CDR3 protein: CASSLQGWVNTEAFF; CDR3 DNA: TGTGCCAGCAGCTTACAGGGCTGGGTGAACACTGAAGCTTTCTTT; V gene: TRBV7-9; clone size: few; D gene: .; J gene: TRBJ1-1
CDR3 protein: CAISLRDSETQYF; CDR3 DNA: TGTGCCATCAGCCTCAGGGATTCAGAGACCCAGTACTTC; V gene: TRBV10-3; clone size: .; D gene: .; J gene: TRBJ2-5
CDR3 protein: CASSLDSGQSLHF; CDR3 DNA: TGTGCCAGCAGCTTAGACTCGGGACAGTCCCTCCACTTT; V gene: TRBV11-2; clone size: .; D gene: TRBD1; J gene: TRBJ1-6
CDR3 protein: CAISEGAAGEGDTQYF; CDR3 DNA: TGTGCCATCAGTGAGGGGGCAGCCGGCGAGGGCGATACGCAGTATTTT; V gene: TRBV10-3; clone size: few; D gene: .; J gene: TRBJ2-3
CDR3 protein: CASSLQTGGTPYQPQHF; CDR3 DNA: TGTGCCAGCAGCTTGCAGACCGGAGGGACCCCGTATCAGCCCCAGCATTTT; V gene: TRBV28; clone size: .; D gene: .; J gene: TRBJ1-5
CDR3 protein: CAAGIVNGVQQTQYF; CDR3 DNA: TGTGCCGCCGGGATCGTGAATGGAGTCCAACAGACCCAGTACTTC; V gene: TRBV10-3; clone size: .; D gene: .; J gene: TRBJ2-5
CDR3 protein: CSVEWGGKDTQYF; CDR3 DNA: TGCAGCGTTGAATGGGGAGGTAAAGATACGCAGTATTTT; V gene: TRBV29-1; clone size: many; D gene: .; J gene: TRBJ2-3
CDR3 protein: CAWSVIGTRYNEQFF; CDR3 DNA: TGTGCCTGGAGTGTAATCGGGACTAGGTACAATGAGCAGTTCTTC; V gene: TRBV30; clone size: .; D gene: TRBD2; J gene: TRBJ2-1
CDR3 protein: CATKKMGGNYGYTF; CDR3 DNA: TGTGCCACTAAAAAAATGGGGGGGAACTATGGCTACACCTTC; V gene: TRBV6-5; clone size: few; D gene: .; J gene: TRBJ1-2
CDR3 protein: CASSYGETYGYTF; CDR3 DNA: TGTGCCAGCAGTTACGGGGAGACCTATGGCTACACCTTC; V gene: TRBV6-6; clone size: few; D gene: .; J gene: TRBJ1-2
CDR3 protein: CASSQPDRPNTEAFF; CDR3 DNA: TGCGCCAGCAGCCAACCAGACAGACCAAACACTGAAGCTTTCTTT; V gene: TRBV4-1; clone size: .; D gene: .; J gene: TRBJ1-1
CDR3 protein: CSAEAALNTEAFF; CDR3 DNA: TGCAGTGCCGAGGCAGCGCTGAACACTGAAGCTTTCTTT; V gene: TRBV20-1; clone size: .; D gene: .; J gene: TRBJ1-1
CDR3 protein: CASSSHPGQGNYGYTF; CDR3 DNA: TGTGCCAGCAGTTCCCACCCGGGACAGGGAAATTATGGCTACACCTTC; V gene: TRBV12-3/TRBV12-4; clone size: .; D gene: TRBD1; J gene: TRBJ1-2
CDR3 protein: CASRSQGSTDTQYF; CDR3 DNA: TGCGCCAGCAGAAGCCAGGGGAGCACAGATACGCAGTATTTT; V gene: TRBV5-1; clone size: .; D gene: .; J gene: TRBJ2-3
CDR3 protein: CASSALAGVVYNEQFF; CDR3 DNA: TGTGCCAGCAGCGCGCTAGCGGGGGTGGTATACAATGAGCAGTTCTTC; V gene: TRBV9; clone size: few; D gene: TRBD2; J gene: TRBJ2-1
CDR3 protein: CAISEDKSQGPNTEAFF; CDR3 DNA: TGTGCCATCAGTGAGGACAAATCTCAGGGCCCCAACACTGAAGCTTTCTTT; V gene: TRBV10-3; clone size: .; D gene: .; J gene: TRBJ1-1
CDR3 protein: CASSQTGVKDTQYF; CDR3 DNA: TGTGCCAGCAGCCAAACAGGGGTTAAAGATACGCAGTATTTT; V gene: TRBV11-2; clone size: few; D gene: TRBD1; J gene: TRBJ2-3
CDR3 protein: CASSQTVSSGNTIYF; CDR3 DNA: TGCGCCAGCAGCCAGACAGTAAGCTCTGGAAACACCATATATTTT; V gene: TRBV4-1; clone size: .; D gene: .; J gene: TRBJ1-3
CDR3 protein: CASSVRFTDTQYF; CDR3 DNA: TGTGCCAGCTCAGTACGGTTCACAGATACGCAGTATTTT; V gene: TRBV18; clone size: few; D gene: .; J gene: TRBJ2-3
CDR3 protein: CASSLFQNNEQFF; CDR3 DNA: TGTGCCAGCAGCTTGTTCCAAAACAATGAGCAGTTCTTC; V gene: TRBV11-2; clone size: .; D gene: .; J gene: TRBJ2-1
CDR3 protein: CASSLTYRAENYGYTF; CDR3 DNA: TGTGCCAGCAGCTTGACCTACAGGGCAGAAAACTATGGCTACACCTTC; V gene: TRBV5-8; clone size: few; D gene: .; J gene: TRBJ1-2
CDR3 protein: CATCPPNCGRDSPLHF; CDR3 DNA: TGTGCCACCTGCCCACCAAATTGCGGAAGGGATTCACCCCTCCACTTT; V gene: TRBV24-1; clone size: .; D gene: .; J gene: TRBJ1-6
CDR3 protein: CASSQEETELSSYNSPLHF; CDR3 DNA: TGCGCCAGCAGCCAAGAGGAGACAGAGCTTAGCTCCTATAATTCACCCCTCCACTTT; V gene: TRBV4-1; clone size: .; D gene: .; J gene: TRBJ1-6
CDR3 protein: CASSLTGAPGEKLFF; CDR3 DNA: TGTGCCAGCAGCTTAACGGGGGCCCCGGGGGAAAAACTGTTTTTT; V gene: TRBV7-3; clone size: .; D gene: .; J gene: TRBJ1-4